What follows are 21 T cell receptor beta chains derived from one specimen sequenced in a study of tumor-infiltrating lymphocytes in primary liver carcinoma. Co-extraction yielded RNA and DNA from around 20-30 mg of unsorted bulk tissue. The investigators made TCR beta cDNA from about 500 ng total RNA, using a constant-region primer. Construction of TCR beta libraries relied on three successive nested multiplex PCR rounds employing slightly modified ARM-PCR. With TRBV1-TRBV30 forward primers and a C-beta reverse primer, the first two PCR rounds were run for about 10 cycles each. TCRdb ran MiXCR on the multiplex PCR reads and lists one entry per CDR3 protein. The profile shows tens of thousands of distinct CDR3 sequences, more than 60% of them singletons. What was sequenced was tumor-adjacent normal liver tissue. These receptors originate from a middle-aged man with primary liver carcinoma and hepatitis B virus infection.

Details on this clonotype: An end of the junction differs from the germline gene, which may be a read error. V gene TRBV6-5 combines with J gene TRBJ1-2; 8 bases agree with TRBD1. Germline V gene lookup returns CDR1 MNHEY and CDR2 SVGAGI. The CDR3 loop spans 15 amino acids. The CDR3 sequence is CAISYWNRGGYGYTF. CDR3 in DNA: TGTGCCATCAGTTACTGGAACAGGGGGGGGTATGGCTACACCTTC.

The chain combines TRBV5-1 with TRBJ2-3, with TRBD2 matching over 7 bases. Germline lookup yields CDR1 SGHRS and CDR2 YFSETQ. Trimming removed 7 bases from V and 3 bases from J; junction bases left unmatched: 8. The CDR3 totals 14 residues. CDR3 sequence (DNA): TGCGCCAGCGGGACTAACGGTGGAACAGATACGCAGTATTTT. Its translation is CASGTNGGTDTQYF.

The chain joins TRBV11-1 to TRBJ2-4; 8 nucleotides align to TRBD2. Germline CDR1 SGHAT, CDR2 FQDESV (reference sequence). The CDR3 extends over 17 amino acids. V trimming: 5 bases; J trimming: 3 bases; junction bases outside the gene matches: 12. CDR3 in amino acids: CASSLPGSSGIKNIQYF. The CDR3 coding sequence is TGTGCCAGCAGCCTTCCCGGGAGTAGCGGGATCAAAAACATTCAGTACTTC. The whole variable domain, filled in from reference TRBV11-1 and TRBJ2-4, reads EAEVAQSPRYKITEKSQAVAFWCDPISGHATLYWYRQILGQGPELLVQFQDESVVDDSQLPKDRFSAERLKGVDSTLKIQPAELGDSAMYLCASSLPGSSGIKNIQYFGAGTRLSVL.

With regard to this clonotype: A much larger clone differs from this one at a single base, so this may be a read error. CDR3: CASRFRQGHNSSLHF. In DNA form, the CDR3 reads TGTGCCAGCAGATTTCGACAGGGGCATAATTCATCCCTCCACTTT. The chain combines TRBV28 with TRBJ1-6, with TRBD1 matching over 8 bases. CDR3 length: 15 amino acids. Germline CDR1 reads MDHEN; CDR2 reads SYDVKM.

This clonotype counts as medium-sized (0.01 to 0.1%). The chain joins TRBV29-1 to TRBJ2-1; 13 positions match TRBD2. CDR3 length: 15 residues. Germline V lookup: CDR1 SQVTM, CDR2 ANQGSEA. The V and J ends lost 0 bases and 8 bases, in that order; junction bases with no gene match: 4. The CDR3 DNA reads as TGCAGCGTTGAAGACACTAGCGGGAGGGATTATGAGCAGTTCTTC. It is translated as CSVEDTSGRDYEQFF.

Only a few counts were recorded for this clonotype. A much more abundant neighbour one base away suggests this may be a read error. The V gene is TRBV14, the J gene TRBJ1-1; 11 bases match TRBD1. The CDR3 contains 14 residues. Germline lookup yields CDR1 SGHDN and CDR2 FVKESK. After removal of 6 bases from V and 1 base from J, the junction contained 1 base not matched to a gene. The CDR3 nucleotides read TGTGCCAGCAGAGGGACAGGGGGGAACACTGAAGCTTTCTTT. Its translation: CASRGTGGNTEAFF.

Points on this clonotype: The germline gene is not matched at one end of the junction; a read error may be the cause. The CDR3 DNA reads TGTGCCTGCAGCCAAGATCGGGGCGCCGGTGAGCAGTTCTTC. This gives the protein CACSQDRGAGEQFF. V gene TRBV4-2 combines with J gene TRBJ2-1; D may be TRBD1 or TRBD2 (5 bases each). This CDR3 comprises 14 residues. Germline V gives CDR1 LGHNA, CDR2 YNFKEQ.

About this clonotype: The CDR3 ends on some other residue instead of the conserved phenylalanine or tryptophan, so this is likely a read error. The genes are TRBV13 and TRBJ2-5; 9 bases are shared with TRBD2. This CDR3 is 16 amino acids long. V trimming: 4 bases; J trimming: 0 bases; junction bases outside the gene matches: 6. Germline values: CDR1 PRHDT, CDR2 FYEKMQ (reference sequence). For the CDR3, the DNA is TGTGCCAGCAGCTCAATGACTAGCGGCCACCAAGAGACCCAGTACCTC. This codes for CASSSMTSGHQETQYL.

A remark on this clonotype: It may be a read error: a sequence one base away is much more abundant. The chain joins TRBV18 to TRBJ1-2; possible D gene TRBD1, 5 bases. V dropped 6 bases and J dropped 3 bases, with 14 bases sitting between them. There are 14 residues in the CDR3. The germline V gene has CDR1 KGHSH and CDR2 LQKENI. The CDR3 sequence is CASSPPGGDYGYTF. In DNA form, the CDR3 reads TGTGCCAGCTCTCCGCCTGGGGGGGACTATGGCTACACCTTC.

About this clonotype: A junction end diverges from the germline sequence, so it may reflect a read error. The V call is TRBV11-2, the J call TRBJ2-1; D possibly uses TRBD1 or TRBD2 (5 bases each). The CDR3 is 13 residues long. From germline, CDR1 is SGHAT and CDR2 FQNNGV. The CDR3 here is CAGLSSLGHEQFF. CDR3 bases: TGTGCCGGCTTGTCTAGCTTGGGGCACGAGCAATTCTTC.

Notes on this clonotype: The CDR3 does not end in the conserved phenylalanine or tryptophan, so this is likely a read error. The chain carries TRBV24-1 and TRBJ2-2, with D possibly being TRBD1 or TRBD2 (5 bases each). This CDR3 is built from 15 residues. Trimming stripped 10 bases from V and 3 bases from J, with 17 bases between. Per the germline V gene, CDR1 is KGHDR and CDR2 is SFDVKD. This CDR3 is CATSPIGTDTGELFV. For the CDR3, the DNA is TGTGCCACTAGTCCTATAGGGACGGACACCGGGGAGCTGTTTGTT.

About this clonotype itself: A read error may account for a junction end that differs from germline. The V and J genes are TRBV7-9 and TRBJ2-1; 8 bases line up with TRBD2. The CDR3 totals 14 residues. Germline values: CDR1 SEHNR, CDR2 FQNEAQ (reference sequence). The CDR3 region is CDSSGPSSGNGQFF. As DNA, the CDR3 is TGTGACAGCAGCGGACCTAGTAGCGGGAATGGGCAGTTCTTC.

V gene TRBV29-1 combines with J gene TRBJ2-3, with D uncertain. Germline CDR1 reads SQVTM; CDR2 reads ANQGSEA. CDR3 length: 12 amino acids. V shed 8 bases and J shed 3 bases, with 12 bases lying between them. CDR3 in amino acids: CSTESWTDTQYF. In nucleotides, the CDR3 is TGCAGCACCGAATCATGGACAGATACGCAGTATTTT.

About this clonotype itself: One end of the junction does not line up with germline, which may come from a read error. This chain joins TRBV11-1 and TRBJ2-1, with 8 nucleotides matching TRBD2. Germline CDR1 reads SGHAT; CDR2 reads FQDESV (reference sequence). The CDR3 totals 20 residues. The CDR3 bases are TGTGCCAGCAACATAGGAAAGAGTAGCGGGGCCTCACGGTTCGGCAATAAGCAGTTCTTC. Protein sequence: CASNIGKSSGASRFGNKQFF.

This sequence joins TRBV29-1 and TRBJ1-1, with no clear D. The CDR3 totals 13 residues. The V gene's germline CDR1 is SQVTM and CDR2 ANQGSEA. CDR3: CIVERPGNTEAFF. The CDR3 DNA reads TGCATTGTTGAGCGTCCAGGGAACACTGAAGCTTTCTTT.

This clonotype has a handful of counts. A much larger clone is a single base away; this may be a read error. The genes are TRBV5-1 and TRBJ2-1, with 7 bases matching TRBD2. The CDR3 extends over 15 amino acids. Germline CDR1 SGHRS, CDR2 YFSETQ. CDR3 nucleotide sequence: TGCGCCTGCAGCTCCGACCTGACTAGCCGCAATGAGCAGTTCTTC. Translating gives CACSSDLTSRNEQFF.

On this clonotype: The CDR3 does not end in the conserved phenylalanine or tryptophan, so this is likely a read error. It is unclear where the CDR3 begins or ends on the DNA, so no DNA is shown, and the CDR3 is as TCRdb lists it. The CDR3 here is CASSLDLGVTQPKHS. This chain links TRBV11-3 with TRBJ1-5; the table's D call of TRBD1 was not tested on the DNA. Germline V gene sequence: CDR1 SGHNT, CDR2 YENEEA. The CDR3 is made up of 15 amino acids, end residues included.

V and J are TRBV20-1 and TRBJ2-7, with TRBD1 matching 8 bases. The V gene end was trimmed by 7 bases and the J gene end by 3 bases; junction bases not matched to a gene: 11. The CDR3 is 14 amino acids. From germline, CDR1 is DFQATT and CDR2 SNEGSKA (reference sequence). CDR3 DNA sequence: TGCAGTGTTCTAGAGCGAGGACAGGGCTACGAGCAGTACTTC. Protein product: CSVLERGQGYEQYF.

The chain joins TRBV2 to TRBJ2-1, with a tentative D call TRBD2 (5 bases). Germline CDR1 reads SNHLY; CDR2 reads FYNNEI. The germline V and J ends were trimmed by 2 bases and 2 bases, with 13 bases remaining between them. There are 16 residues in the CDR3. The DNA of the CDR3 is TGTGCCAGCAGTGAAACGGGCGGGTTACCCTACAATGAGCAGTTCTTC. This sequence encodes CASSETGGLPYNEQFF.

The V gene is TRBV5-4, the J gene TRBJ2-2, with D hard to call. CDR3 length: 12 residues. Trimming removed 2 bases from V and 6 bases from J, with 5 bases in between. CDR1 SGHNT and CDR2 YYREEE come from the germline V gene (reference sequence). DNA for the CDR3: TGTGCCAGCAGCTTCATTTCCGGGGAGCTGTTTTTT. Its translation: CASSFISGELFF.

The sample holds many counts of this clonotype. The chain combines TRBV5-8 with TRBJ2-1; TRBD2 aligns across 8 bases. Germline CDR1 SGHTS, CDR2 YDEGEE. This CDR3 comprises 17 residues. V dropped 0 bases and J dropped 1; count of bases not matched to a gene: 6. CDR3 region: CASSLGLAGNSYNEQFF. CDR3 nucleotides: TGTGCCAGCAGCTTGGGATTAGCGGGGAATTCCTACAATGAGCAGTTCTTC.